This T cell receptor beta chain was sequenced during a study of cytomegalovirus exposure and HLA in healthy donors. This CDR3 comprises 15 residues. 60 Vbeta and 13 Jbeta primers were used in PCR. Sequencing was performed with immunoSEQ multiplex PCR; in TCRdb, only in-frame clones are kept and a portion is missing. This sample has tens of thousands of clones, with approximately 80% found just once. This receptor was obtained from a woman under 40 in good health and CMV-seronegative. The sequencing input was PBMCs. The chain uses TRBV21-1 and TRBJ1-5; the table assigns TRBD1, which was not confirmed against the DNA. TRBV21-1 is described as a pseudogene. Here the CDR3 reads CSSAGRGSYNQPQHF. In nucleotides, the CDR3 is TGTTCCTCAGCGGGCAGGGGGAGTTACAATCAGCCCCAGCATTTT.